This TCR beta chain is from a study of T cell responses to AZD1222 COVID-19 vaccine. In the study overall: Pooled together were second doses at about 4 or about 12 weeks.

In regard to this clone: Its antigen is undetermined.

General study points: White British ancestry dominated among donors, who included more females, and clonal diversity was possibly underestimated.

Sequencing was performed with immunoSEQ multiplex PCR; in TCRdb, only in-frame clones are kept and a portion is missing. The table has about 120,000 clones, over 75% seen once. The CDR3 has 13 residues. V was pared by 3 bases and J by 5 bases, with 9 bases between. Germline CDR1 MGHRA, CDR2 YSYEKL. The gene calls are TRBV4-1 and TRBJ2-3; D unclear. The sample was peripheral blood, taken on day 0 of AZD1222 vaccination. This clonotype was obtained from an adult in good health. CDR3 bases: TGCGCCAGCAGCCAGACGGGTTTAGATACGCAGTATTTT. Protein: CASSQTGLDTQYF.